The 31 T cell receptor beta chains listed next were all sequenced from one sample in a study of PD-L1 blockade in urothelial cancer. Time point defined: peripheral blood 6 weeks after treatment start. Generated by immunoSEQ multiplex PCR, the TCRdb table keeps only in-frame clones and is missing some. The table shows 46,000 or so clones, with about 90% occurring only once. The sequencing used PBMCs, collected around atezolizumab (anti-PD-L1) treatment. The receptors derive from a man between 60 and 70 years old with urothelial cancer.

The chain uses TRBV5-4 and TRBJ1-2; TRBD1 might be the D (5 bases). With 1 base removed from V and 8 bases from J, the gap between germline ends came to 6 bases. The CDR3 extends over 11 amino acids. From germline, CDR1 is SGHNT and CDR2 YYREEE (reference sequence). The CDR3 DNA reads TGTGCCAGCAGCTTGAGGGGCGGCTACACCTTC. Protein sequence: CASSLRGGYTF.

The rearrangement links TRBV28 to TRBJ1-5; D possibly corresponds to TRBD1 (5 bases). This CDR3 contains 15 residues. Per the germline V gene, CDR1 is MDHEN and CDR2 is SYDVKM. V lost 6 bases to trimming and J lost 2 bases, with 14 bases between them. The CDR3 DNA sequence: TGTGCCAGCAGGTTCCGGGGGGGTGGCAATCAGCCCCAGCATTTT. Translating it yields CASRFRGGGNQPQHF. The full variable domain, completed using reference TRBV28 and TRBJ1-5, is DVKVTQSSRYLVKRTGEKVFLECVQDMDHENMFWYRQDPGLGLRLIYFSYDVKMKEKGDIPEGYSVSREKKERFSLILESASTNQTSMYLCASRFRGGGNQPQHFGDGTRLSIL.

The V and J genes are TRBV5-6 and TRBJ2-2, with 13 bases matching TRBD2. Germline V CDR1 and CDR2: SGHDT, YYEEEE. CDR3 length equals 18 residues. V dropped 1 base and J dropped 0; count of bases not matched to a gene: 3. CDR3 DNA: TGTGCCAGCAGCTTGACTGGGACTAGCGGGGCGAACACCGGGGAGCTGTTTTTT. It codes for CASSLTGTSGANTGELFF.

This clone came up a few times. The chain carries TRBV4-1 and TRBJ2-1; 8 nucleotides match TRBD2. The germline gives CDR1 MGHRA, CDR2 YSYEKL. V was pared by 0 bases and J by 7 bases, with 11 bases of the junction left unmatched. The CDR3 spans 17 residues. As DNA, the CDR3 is TGCGCCAGCAGCCAAGATCTCGAAGGCGGGGGGTTAAATGAGCAGTTCTTC. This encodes CASSQDLEGGGLNEQFF.

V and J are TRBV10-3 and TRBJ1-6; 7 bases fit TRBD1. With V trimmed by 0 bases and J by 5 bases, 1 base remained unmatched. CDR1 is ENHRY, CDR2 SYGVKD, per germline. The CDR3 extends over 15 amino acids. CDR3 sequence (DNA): TGTGCCATCAGTGAGTCTGGGACAGATAATTCACCCCTCCACTTT. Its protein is CAISESGTDNSPLHF.

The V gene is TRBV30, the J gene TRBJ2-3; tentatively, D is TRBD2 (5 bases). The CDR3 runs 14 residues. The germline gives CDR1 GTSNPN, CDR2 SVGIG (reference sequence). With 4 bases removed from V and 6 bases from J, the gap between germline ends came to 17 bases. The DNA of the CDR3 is TGTGCCTGGAAAGAGCGGCGCCGAGGTGATACGCAGTATTTT. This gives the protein CAWKERRRGDTQYF.

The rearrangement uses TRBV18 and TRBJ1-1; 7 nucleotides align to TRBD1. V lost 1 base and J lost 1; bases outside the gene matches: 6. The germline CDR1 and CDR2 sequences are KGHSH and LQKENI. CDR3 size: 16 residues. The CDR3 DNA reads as TGTGCCAGCTCACCACGCCTGACAGGGCAGAACACTGAAGCTTTCTTT. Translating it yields CASSPRLTGQNTEAFF.

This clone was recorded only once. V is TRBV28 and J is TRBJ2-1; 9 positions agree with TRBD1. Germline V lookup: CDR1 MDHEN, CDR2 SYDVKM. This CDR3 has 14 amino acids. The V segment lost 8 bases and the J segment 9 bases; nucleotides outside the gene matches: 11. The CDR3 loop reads CASSPLDRGGEQFF. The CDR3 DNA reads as TGTGCCAGCTCCCCTCTGGACAGGGGTGGTGAGCAGTTCTTC.

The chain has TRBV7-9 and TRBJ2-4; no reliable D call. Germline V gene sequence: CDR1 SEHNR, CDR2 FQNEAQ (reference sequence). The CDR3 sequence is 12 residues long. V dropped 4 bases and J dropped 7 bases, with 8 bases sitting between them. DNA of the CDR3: TGTGCCAGCAGCTCCGACTCTAACATTCAGTACTTC. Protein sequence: CASSSDSNIQYF.

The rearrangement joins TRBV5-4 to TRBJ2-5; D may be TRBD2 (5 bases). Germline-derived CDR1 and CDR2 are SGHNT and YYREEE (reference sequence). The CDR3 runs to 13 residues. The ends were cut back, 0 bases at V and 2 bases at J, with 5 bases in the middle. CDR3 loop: CASSLGGQETQYF. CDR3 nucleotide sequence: TGTGCCAGCAGCTTGGGCGGGCAAGAGACCCAGTACTTC.

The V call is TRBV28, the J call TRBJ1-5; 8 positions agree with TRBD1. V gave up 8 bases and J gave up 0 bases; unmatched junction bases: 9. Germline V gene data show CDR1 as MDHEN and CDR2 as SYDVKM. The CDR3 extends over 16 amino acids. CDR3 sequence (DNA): TGTGCCAGCTACCCGGACAGGGCGGGTAGCAATCAGCCCCAGCATTTT. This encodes CASYPDRAGSNQPQHF. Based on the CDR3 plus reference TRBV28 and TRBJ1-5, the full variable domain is DVKVTQSSRYLVKRTGEKVFLECVQDMDHENMFWYRQDPGLGLRLIYFSYDVKMKEKGDIPEGYSVSREKKERFSLILESASTNQTSMYLCASYPDRAGSNQPQHFGDGTRLSIL.

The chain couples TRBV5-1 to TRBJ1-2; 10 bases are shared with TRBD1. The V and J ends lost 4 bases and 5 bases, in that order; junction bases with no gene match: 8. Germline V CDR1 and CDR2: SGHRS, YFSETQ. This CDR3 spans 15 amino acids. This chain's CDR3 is CASSPGQGIYYGYTF. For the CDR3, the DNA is TGCGCCAGCAGCCCGGGACAGGGGATCTATTATGGCTACACCTTC. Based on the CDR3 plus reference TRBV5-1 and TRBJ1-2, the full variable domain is KAGVTQTPRYLIKTRGQQVTLSCSPISGHRSVSWYQQTPGQGLQFLFEYFSETQRNKGNFPGRFSGRQFSNSRSEMNVSTLELGDSALYLCASSPGQGIYYGYTFGSGTRLTVV.

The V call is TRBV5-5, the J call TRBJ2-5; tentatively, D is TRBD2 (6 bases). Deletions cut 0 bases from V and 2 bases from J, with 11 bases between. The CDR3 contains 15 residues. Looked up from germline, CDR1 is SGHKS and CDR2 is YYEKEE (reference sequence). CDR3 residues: CASSLAGTGQETQYF. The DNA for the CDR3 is TGTGCCAGCAGCTTGGCTGGGACTGGACAAGAGACCCAGTACTTC. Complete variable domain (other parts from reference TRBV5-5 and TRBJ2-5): DAGVTQSPTHLIKTRGQQVTLRCSPISGHKSVSWYQQVLGQGPQFIFQYYEKEERGRGNFPDRFSARQFPNYSSELNVNALLLGDSALYLCASSLAGTGQETQYFGPGTRLLVL.

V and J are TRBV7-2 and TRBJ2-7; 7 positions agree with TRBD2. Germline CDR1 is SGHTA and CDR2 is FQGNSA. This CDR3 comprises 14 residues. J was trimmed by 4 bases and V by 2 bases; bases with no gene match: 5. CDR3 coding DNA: TGTGCCAGCAGCTTACAGGGCGGGGGTTACGAGCAGTACTTC. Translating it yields CASSLQGGGYEQYF.

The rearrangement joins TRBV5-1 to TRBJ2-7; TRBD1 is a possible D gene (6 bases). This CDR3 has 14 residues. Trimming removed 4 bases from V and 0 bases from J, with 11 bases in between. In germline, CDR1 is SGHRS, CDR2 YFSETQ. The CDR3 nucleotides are TGCGCCAGCAGCCGCTGGGACACCTCCTACGAGCAGTACTTC. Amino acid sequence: CASSRWDTSYEQYF. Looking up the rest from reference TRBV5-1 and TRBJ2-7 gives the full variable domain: KAGVTQTPRYLIKTRGQQVTLSCSPISGHRSVSWYQQTPGQGLQFLFEYFSETQRNKGNFPGRFSGRQFSNSRSEMNVSTLELGDSALYLCASSRWDTSYEQYFGPGTRLTVT.

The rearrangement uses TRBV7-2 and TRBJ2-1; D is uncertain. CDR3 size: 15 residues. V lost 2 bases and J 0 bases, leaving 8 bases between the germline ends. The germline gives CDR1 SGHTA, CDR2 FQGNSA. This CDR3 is CASSLYSSSYNEQFF. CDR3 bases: TGTGCCAGCAGCTTATACTCGAGCTCCTACAATGAGCAGTTCTTC.

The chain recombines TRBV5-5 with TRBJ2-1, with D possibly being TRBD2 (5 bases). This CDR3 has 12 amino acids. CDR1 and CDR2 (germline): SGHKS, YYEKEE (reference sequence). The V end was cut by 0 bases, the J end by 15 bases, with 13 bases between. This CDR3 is CASSLVAGRSFF. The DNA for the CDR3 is TGTGCCAGCAGCTTGGTGGCGGGTCGGTCGTTCTTC.

The CDR3 protein is CASRLRGSGGGRETQYF. CDR3 DNA sequence: TGTGCAAGTCGCCTCAGGGGAAGCGGGGGGGGTCGAGAGACCCAGTACTTC. The V and J genes are TRBV12-2 and TRBJ2-5; TRBD2 is taken as the D call from the table, unchecked against the DNA. TRBV12-2 is a documented pseudogene. CDR3 length equals 17 residues.

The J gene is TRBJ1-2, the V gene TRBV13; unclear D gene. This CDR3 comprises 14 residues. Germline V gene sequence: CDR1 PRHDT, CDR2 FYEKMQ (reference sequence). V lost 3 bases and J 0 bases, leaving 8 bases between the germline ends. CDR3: CASSLTPPNYGYTF. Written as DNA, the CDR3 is TGTGCCAGCAGCTTGACACCTCCTAACTATGGCTACACCTTC.

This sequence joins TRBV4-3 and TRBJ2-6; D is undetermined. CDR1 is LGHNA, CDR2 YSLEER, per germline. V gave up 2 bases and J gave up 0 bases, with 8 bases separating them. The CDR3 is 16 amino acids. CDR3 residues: CASSQRLSSGANVLTF. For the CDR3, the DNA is TGCGCCAGCAGCCAACGACTGTCCTCTGGGGCCAACGTCCTGACTTTC.

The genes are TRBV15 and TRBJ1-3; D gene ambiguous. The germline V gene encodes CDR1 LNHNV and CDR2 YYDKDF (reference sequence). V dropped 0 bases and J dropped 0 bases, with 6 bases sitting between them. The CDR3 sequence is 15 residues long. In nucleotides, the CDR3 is TGTGCCACCAGCAGAGATGGCTTCTCTGGAAACACCATATATTTT. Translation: CATSRDGFSGNTIYF.

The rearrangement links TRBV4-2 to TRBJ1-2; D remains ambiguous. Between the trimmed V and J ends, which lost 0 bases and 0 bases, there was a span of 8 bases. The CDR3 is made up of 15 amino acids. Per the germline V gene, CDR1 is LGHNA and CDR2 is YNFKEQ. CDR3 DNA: TGTGCCAGCAGCCAAGAGTATTTAGCTAACTATGGCTACACCTTC. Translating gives CASSQEYLANYGYTF.

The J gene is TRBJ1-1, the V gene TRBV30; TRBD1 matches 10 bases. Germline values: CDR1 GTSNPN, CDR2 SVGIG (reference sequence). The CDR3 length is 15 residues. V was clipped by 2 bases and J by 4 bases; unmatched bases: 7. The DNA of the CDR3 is TGTGCCTGGAGTCCTCCGGGACAGGGGACCACTGAAGCTTTCTTT. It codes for CAWSPPGQGTTEAFF.

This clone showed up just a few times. CDR3: CASRGDRYTGELFF. CDR3 DNA: TGTGCCAGCAGAGGAGACAGATACACCGGGGAGCTGTTTTTT. The chain joins TRBV6-4 to TRBJ2-2, with D tentatively TRBD1 (5 bases). The CDR3 extends over 14 amino acids. The germline gives CDR1 MRHNA, CDR2 SNTAGT. Between the trimmed V and J ends, which lost 6 bases and 3 bases, there was a span of 11 bases.

The CDR3 DNA reads TGTGCCAGCAGGGTCCGACAGGATTCCTATAATTCACCCCTCCACTTT. This translates into CASRVRQDSYNSPLHF. The rearrangement uses TRBV2 and TRBJ1-6; tentatively, D is TRBD1 (6 bases). V shed 6 bases and J shed 1 base, with 13 bases lying between them. The CDR3 consists of 16 residues. Germline CDR1 reads SNHLY; CDR2 reads FYNNEI.

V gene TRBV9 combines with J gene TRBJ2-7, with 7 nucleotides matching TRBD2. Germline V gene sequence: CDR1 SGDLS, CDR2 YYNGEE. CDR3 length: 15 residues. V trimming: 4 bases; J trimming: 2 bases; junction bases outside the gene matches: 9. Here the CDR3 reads CASSPGQGGTYEQYF. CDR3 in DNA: TGTGCCAGCAGCCCAGGGCAGGGAGGGACCTACGAGCAGTACTTC.

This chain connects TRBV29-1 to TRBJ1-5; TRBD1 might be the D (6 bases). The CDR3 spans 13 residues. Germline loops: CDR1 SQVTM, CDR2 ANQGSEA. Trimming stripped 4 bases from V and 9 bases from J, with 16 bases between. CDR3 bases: TGCAGCGTTGCATCGGCAGGGGATAGGCCCCAGCATTTT. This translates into CSVASAGDRPQHF.

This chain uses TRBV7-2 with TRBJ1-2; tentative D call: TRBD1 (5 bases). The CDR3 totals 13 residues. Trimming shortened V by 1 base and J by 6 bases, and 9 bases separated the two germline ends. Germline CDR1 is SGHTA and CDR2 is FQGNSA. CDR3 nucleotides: TGTGCCAGCAGCTTAGGACAGAGAGATGGCTACACCTTC. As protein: CASSLGQRDGYTF.

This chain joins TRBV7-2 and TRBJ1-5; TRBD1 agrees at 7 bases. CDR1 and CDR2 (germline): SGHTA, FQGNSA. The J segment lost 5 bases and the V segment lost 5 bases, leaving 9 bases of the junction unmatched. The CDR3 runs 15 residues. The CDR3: CASSRRQGWDQPQHF. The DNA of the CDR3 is TGTGCCAGCAGCCGAAGACAGGGTTGGGATCAGCCCCAGCATTTT.

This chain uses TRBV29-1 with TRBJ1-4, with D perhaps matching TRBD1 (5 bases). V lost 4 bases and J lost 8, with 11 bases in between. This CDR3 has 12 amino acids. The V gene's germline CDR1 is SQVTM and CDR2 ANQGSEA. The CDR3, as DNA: TGCAGCGTTGGTTTAGGGGCGGAAAAACTGTTTTTT. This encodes CSVGLGAEKLFF. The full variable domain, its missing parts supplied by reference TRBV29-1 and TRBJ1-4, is SAVISQKPSRDICQRGTSLTIQCQVDSQVTMMFWYRQQPGQSLTLIATANQGSEATYESGFVIDKFPISRPNLTFSTLTVSNMSPEDSSIYLCSVGLGAEKLFFGSGTQLSVL.

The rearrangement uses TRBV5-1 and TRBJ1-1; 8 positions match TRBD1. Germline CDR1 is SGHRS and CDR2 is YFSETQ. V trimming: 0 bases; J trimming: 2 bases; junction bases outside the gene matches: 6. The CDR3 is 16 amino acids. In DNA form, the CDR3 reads TGCGCCAGCAGCTTGGCGGGGGGACAGGTAAACACTGAAGCTTTCTTT. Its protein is CASSLAGGQVNTEAFF.